This T cell receptor (beta chain) originates from a study of blood T cells in healthy people across ages. In germline, CDR1 is KGHDR, CDR2 SFDVKD. V shed 4 bases and J shed 14 bases, with 11 bases lying between them. CDR3 length equals 11 residues. This clonotype was recorded a few times. A sample-barcoded 5' primer and a J-beta primer mix were used in a second PCR of roughly 7 to 11 cycles. TCRdb called the 5' RACE reads again in MiXCR, with one record for every CDR3 protein. The sample gives roughly 680,000 distinct CDR3 sequences, over 40% of which show up once; roughly 12% is in the top ten. Sequencing was performed on blood. V gene TRBV24-1 combines with J gene TRBJ2-1; no clear D. The TCR sequence derives from a woman older than 75 in good health. The CDR3 reads CATSEGRAKFF. As DNA, the CDR3 is TGTGCCACCAGTGAAGGACGAGCGAAGTTCTTC.